This T cell receptor (beta chain) was recovered during a study of shared clonotypes between healthy human individuals. Study details: The donor pool was made up of two women and a few men aged 18 to 49. Researchers assigned three CD4 naive, three CD4 memory, two CD8 naive and one CD8 memory plate to each donor. Study-wide results and limits: When compared with the clonotypes that were shared by all four sorted-subset donors, the non-shared clonotypes turned out to have lower generation probabilities. About 5% was the fraction of naive CD4 clonotypes found shared across four donors.

Note on this clone: Antigen: not known.

CD45RO-negative CD8 cells positively selected for CCR7 made up the naive population, which excluded terminally differentiated effector memory CD45RA+ cells. The method was immunoSEQ multiplex PCR; TCRdb's version includes in-frame clones alone and lacks a portion of them. The sample holds more than 500,000 clones, 85% to 95% seen once. The receptor's source is a woman aged 30 to 39 in good health. The sample was naive CD8+ T cells sorted from blood.

The CDR3 DNA follows: TGCGCCAGCAGCCTTTCCGCACTTAGCTCCTACAATGAGCAGTTCTTC. The encoded protein is CASSLSALSSYNEQFF. The rearrangement joins TRBV4-1 to TRBJ2-1; D ambiguous. Germline V CDR1 and CDR2: MGHRA, YSYEKL. This CDR3 is 16 amino acids long. Trimming stripped 4 bases from V and 0 bases from J, with 13 bases between.